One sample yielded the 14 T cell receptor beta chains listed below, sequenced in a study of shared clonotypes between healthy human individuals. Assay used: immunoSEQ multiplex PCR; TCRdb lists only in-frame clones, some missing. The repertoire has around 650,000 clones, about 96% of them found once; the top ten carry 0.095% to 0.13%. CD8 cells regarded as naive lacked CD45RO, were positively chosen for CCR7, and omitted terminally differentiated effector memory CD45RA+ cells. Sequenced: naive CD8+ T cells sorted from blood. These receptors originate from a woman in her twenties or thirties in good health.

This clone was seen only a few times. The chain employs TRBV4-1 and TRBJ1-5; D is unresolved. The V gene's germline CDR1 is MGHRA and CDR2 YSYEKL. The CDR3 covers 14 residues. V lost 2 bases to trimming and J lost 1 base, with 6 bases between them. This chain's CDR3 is CASSQRGSNQPQHF. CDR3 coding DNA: TGCGCCAGCAGCCAACGGGGAAGCAATCAGCCCCAGCATTTT.

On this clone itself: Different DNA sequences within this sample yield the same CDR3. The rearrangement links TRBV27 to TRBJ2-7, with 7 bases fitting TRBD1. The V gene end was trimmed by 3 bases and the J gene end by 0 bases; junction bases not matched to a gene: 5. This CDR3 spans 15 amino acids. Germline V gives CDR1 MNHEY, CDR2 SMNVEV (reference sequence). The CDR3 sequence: CASSLGAGGSYEQYF. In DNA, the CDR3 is TGTGCCAGCAGTTTGGGGGCAGGGGGCTCCTACGAGCAGTACTTC.

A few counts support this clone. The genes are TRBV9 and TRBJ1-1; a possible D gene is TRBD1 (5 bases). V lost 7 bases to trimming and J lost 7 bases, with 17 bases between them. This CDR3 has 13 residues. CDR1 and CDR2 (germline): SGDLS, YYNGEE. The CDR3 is CASGASVEGEAFF. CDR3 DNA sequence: TGTGCCAGCGGGGCTTCGGTTGAGGGTGAAGCTTTCTTT.

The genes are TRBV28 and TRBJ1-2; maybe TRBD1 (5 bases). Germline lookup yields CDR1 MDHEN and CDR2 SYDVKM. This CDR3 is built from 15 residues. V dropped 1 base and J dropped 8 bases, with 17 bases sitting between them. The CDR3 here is CASSLSGDGGQGYTF. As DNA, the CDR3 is TGTGCCAGCAGTTTATCGGGGGACGGCGGCCAGGGCTACACCTTC.

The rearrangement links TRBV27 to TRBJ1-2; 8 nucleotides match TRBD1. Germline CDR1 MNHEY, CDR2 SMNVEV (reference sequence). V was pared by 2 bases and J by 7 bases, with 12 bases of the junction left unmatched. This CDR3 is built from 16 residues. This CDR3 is CASSLSPGTGVSGYTF. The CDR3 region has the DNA TGTGCCAGCAGTTTAAGTCCAGGGACAGGCGTAAGTGGCTACACCTTC.

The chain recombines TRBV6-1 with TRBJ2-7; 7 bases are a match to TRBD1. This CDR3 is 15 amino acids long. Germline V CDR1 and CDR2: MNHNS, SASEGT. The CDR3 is CDLSPQGRNSYEQYF. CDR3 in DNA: TGTGATTTGTCCCCACAGGGGCGAAACTCCTACGAGCAGTACTTC.

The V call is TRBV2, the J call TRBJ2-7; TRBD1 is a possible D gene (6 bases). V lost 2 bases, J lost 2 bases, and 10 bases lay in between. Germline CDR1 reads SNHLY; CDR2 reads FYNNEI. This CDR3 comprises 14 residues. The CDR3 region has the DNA TGTGCCAGCAGTGAAAGGGACACTACCTACGAGCAGTACTTC. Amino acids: CASSERDTTYEQYF.

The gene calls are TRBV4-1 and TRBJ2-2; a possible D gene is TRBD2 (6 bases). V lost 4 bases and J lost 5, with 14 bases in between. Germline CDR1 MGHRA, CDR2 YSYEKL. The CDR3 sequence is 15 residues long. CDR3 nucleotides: TGCGCCAGCAGCCCGGGAGTGGGCCCGACCGGGGAGCTGTTTTTT. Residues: CASSPGVGPTGELFF.

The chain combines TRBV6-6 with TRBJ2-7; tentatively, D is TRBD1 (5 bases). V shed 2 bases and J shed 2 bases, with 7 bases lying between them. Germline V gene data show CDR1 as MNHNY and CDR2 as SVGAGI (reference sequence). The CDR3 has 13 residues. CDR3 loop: CASSYGHPYEQYF. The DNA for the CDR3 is TGTGCCAGCAGTTACGGACACCCCTACGAGCAGTACTTC.

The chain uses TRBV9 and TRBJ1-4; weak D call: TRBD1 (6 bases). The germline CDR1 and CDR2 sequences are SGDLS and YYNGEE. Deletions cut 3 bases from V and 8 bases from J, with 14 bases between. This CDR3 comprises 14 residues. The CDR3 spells CASSGRRTGEKLFF. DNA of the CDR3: TGTGCCAGCAGCGGCAGGAGAACAGGGGAAAAACTGTTTTTT. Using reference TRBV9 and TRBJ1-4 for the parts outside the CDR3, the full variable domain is DSGVTQTPKHLITATGQRVTLRCSPRSGDLSVYWYQQSLDQGLQFLIQYYNGEERAKGNILERFSAQQFPDLHSELNLSSLELGDSALYFCASSGRRTGEKLFFGSGTQLSVL.

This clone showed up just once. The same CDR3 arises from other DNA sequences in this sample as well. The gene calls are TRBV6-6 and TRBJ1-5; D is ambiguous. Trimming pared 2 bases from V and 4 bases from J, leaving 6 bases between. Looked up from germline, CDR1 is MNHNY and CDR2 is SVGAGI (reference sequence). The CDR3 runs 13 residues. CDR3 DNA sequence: TGTGCCAGCAGTTACGCGGGTAATCAGCCCCAGCATTTT. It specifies CASSYAGNQPQHF.

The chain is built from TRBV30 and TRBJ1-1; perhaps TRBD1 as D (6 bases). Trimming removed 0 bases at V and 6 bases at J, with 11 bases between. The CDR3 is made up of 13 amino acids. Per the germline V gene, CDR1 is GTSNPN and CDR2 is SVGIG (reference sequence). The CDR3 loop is CAWSVWGASEAFF. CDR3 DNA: TGTGCCTGGAGTGTCTGGGGGGCCTCTGAAGCTTTCTTT.

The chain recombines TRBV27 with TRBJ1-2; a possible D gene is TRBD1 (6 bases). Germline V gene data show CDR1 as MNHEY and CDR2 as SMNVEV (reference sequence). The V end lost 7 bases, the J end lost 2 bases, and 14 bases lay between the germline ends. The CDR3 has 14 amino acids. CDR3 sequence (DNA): TGTGCCAGCAATTCAGGACAGCTGAACTATGGCTACACCTTC. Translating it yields CASNSGQLNYGYTF.

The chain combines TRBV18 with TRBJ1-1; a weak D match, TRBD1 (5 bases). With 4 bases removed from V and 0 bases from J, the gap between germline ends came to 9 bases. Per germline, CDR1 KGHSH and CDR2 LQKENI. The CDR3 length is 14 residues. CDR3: CASSQGPMNTEAFF. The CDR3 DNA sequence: TGTGCCAGCTCACAGGGACCGATGAACACTGAAGCTTTCTTT. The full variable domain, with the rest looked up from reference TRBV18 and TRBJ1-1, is NAGVMQNPRHLVRRRGQEARLRCSPMKGHSHVYWYRQLPEEGLKFMVYLQKENIIDESGMPKERFSAEFPKEGPSILRIQQVVRGDSAAYFCASSQGPMNTEAFFGQGTRLTVV.